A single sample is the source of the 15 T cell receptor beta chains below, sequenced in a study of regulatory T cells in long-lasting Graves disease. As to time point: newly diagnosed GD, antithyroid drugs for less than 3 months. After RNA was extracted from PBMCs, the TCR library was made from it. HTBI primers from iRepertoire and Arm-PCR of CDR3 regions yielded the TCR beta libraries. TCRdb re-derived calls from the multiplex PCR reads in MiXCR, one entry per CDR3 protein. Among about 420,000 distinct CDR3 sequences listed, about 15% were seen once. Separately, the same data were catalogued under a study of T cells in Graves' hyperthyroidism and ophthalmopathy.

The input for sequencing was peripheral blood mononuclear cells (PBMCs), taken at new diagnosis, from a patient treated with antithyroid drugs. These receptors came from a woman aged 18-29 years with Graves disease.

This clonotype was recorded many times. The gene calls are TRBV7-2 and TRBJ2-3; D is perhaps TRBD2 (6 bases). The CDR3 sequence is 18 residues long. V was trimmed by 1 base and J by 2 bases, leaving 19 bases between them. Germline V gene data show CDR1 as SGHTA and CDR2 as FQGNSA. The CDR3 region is CASSLDLWGGEITDTQYF. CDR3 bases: TGTGCCAGCAGCTTAGACCTGTGGGGCGGGGAAATCACAGATACGCAGTATTTT. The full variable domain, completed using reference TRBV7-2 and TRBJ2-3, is GAGVSQSPSNKVTEKGKDVELRCDPISGHTALYWYRQSLGQGLEFLIYFQGNSAPDKSGLPSDRFSAERTGGSVSTLTIQRTQQEDSAVYLCASSLDLWGGEITDTQYFGPGTRLTVL.

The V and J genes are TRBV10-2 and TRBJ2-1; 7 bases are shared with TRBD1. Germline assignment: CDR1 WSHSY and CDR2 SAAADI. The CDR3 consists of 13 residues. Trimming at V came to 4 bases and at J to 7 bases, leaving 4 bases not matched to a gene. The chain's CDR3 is CASSGGTVNEQFF. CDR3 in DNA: TGCGCCAGCAGTGGTGGGACAGTAAATGAGCAGTTCTTC.

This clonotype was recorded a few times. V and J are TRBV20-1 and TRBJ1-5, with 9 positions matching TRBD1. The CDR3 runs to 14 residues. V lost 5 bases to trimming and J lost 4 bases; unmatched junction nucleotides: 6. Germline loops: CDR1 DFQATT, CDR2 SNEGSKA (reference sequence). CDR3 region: CSASDRGGNQPQHF. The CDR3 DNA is TGCAGTGCTTCGGACAGGGGTGGAAATCAGCCCCAGCATTTT.

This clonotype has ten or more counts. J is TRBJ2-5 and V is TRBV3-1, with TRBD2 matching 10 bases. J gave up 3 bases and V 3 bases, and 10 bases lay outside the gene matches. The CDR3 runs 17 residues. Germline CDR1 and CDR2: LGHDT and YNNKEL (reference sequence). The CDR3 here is CASSHQLLAGHKETQYF. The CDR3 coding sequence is TGTGCCAGCAGCCACCAACTACTAGCGGGACACAAAGAGACCCAGTACTTC.

CDR3 sequence (DNA): TGTGCCTGGAGTGTACTAGCGGGATTTTCGTACTTC. It is translated as CAWSVLAGFSYF. The chain is built from TRBV30 and TRBJ2-7, with 10 bases that match TRBD2. The CDR3 is made up of 12 amino acids. V was pared by 0 bases and J by 12 bases, with 5 bases of the junction left unmatched. Germline CDR1 reads GTSNPN; CDR2 reads SVGIG (reference sequence).

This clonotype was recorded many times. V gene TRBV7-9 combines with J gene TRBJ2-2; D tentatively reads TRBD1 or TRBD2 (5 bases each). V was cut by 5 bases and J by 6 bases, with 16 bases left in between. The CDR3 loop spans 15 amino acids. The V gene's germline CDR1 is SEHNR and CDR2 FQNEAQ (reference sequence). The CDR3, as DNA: TGTGCCAGCAGCCCCGCGAGAGGGGTCGCCGGGGAGCTGTTTTTT. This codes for CASSPARGVAGELFF.

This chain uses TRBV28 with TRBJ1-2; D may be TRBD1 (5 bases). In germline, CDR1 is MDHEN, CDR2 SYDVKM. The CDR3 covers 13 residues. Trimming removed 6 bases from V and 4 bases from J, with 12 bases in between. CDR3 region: CASRLGLSYGYTF. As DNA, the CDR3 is TGTGCCAGCAGATTGGGACTGAGCTATGGCTACACCTTC.

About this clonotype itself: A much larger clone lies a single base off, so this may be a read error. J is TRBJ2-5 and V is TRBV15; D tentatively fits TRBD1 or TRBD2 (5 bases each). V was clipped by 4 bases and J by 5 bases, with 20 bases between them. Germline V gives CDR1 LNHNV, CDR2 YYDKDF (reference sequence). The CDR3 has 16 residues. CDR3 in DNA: TGTGCCACCAGCACGCAAGTGGGGGACGGCGCGGAGACCCAGTACTTC. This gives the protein CATSTQVGDGAETQYF.

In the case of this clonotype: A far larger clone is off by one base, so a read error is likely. This chain's CDR3 is CASSGRAGNEQYF. Written as DNA, the CDR3 is TGTGCCAGCAGTGGTCGGGCCGGCAATGAGCAGTACTTC. The chain joins TRBV2 to TRBJ2-7; no firm D call. V was trimmed by 4 bases and J by 7 bases, leaving 14 bases between them. The CDR3 sequence is 13 residues long. Germline CDR1 SNHLY, CDR2 FYNNEI. Full variable domain (outside the CDR3, taken from reference TRBV2 and TRBJ2-7): EPEVTQTPSHQVTQMGQEVILRCVPISNHLYFYWYRQILGQKVEFLVSFYNNEISEKSEIFDDQFSVERPDGSNFTLKIRSTKLEDSAMYFCASSGRAGNEQYFGPGTRLTVT.

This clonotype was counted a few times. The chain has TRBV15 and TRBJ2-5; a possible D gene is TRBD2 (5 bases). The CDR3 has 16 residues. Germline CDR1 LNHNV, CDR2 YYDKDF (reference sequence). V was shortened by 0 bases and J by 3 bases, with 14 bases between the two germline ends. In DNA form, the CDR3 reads TGTGCCACCAGCAGAGATCTATCGGGAAGCAAAGAGACCCAGTACTTC. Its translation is CATSRDLSGSKETQYF.

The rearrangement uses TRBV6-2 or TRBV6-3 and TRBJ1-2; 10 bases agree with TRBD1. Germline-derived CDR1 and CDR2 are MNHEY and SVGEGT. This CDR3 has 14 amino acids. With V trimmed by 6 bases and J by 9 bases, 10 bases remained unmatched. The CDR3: CASRDGQGDQSYTF. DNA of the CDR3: TGTGCCAGCAGGGACGGACAGGGGGATCAGAGCTACACCTTC.

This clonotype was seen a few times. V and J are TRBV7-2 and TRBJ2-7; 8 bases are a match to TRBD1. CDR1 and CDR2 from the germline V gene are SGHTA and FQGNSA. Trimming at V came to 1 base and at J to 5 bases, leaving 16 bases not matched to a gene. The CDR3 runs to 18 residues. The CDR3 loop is CASSLVIFQGAKVHEQYF. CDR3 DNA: TGTGCCAGCAGCTTAGTTATTTTCCAGGGGGCGAAAGTGCACGAGCAGTACTTC. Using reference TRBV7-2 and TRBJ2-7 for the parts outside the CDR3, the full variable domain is GAGVSQSPSNKVTEKGKDVELRCDPISGHTALYWYRQSLGQGLEFLIYFQGNSAPDKSGLPSDRFSAERTGGSVSTLTIQRTQQEDSAVYLCASSLVIFQGAKVHEQYFGPGTRLTVT.

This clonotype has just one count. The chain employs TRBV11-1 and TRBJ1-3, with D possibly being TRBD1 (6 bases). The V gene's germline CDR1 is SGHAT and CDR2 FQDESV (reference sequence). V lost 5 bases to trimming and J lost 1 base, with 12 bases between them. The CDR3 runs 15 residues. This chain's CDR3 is CASSKSGESGNTIYF. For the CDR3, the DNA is TGTGCCAGCAGCAAATCAGGGGAATCTGGAAACACCATATATTTT.

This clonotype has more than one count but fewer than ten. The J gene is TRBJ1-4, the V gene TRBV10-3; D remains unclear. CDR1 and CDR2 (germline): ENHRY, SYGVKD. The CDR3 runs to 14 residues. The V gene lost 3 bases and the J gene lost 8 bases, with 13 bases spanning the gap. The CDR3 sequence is CAISEGRKGEKLFF. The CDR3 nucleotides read TGTGCCATCAGTGAAGGCCGGAAGGGCGAAAAACTGTTTTTT.

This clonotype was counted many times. CDR3 sequence (DNA): TGTGCTAGTGGTCCCCCGGGAGACCCCACAGATACGCAGTATTTT. Amino acid sequence: CASGPPGDPTDTQYF. The chain employs TRBV12-5 and TRBJ2-3; D perhaps matches TRBD2 (6 bases). V was shortened by 5 bases and J by 2 bases, with 14 bases between the two germline ends. The germline V gene encodes CDR1 LGHNT and CDR2 FRNRAP. The CDR3 has 15 residues.